The 5 T cell receptor beta chains listed next were all sequenced from one sample in a study of blood T cells in healthy people across ages. Then a second PCR, running about 7 to 11 cycles, was carried out with a sample-barcoded 5' primer and a J-beta primer mix. MiXCR, applied by TCRdb to the 5' RACE reads, yields one record per CDR3 protein. Of more than 1,400,000 distinct CDR3 sequences in the sample, approximately 40% were seen once. Sequencing was carried out using blood. All receptors derive from a woman aged 18 to 35 in good health.

This clonotype was counted only a few times. V usage is TRBV6-2 or TRBV6-3 and J usage is TRBJ2-5; 8 nucleotides line up with TRBD1. J lost 2 bases, V lost 8 bases, and 10 bases had no gene match. The germline V gene encodes CDR1 MNHEY and CDR2 SVGEGT. CDR3 length equals 15 residues. Written as DNA, the CDR3 is TGTGCCAGCCAGGACAGGGCGCGGGCGCAAGAGACCCAGTACTTC. The encoded protein is CASQDRARAQETQYF.

The chain uses TRBV6-1 and TRBJ2-1, with D perhaps TRBD1 or TRBD2 (6 bases each). The V gene lost 8 bases and the J gene lost 9 bases, with 14 bases spanning the gap. The CDR3 totals 12 residues. Germline CDR1 and CDR2: MNHNS and SASEGT. The CDR3 sequence: CASGRRGAEQFF. DNA for the CDR3: TGTGCCAGCGGGCGGAGGGGGGCTGAGCAGTTCTTC.

This clonotype was picked up a small number of times. This chain links TRBV5-1 with TRBJ2-5; either TRBD1 or TRBD2 may fit D (5 bases each). The CDR3 length is 16 residues. Trimming stripped 4 bases from V and 0 bases from J, with 16 bases between. Germline loops: CDR1 SGHRS, CDR2 YFSETQ. CDR3 coding DNA: TGCGCCAGCAGCGAGACGGGGACCCTGTACCAAGAGACCCAGTACTTC. As protein: CASSETGTLYQETQYF.

This clonotype was counted a few times. The rearrangement links TRBV6-1 to TRBJ2-3; 7 positions match TRBD2. J was trimmed by 5 bases and V by 4 bases; bases with no gene match: 12. CDR1 and CDR2 from the germline V gene are MNHNS and SASEGT. The CDR3 covers 16 residues. CDR3 in amino acids: CASSGHLAGVGDTQYF. The CDR3 nucleotides are TGTGCCAGCAGTGGCCACCTGGCGGGGGTGGGAGATACGCAGTATTTT.

V usage is TRBV7-3 and J usage is TRBJ1-1; a weak D match, TRBD1 (5 bases). Germline-derived CDR1 and CDR2 are SGHTA and FQGTGA. The ends were cut back, 5 bases at V and 2 bases at J, with 15 bases in the middle. The CDR3 contains 15 residues. The CDR3 here is CASSPTGTENTEAFF. The CDR3 nucleotides read TGTGCCAGCAGCCCGACCGGGACTGAAAACACTGAAGCTTTCTTT.